This T cell receptor beta chain was profiled in a study of OX40 agonist ivuxolimab in advanced cancers. TCRdb keeps only in-frame clones here, not all; method: immunoSEQ multiplex PCR. The table has roughly 93,000 clones, approximately 80% seen once. This CDR3 spans 14 amino acids. The junction had 6 bases not matched to a gene; V was cut back by 5 bases and J by 10 bases. Germline CDR1 reads SEHNR; CDR2 reads FQNEAQ (reference sequence). This material consisted of CD4+ or CD8+ T cells sorted from blood, taken in a trial of the OX40 agonist ivuxolimab. The chain couples TRBV7-9 to TRBJ1-6; 9 nucleotides agree with TRBD1. This TCR was recovered from an adult with an advanced solid tumor such as melanoma, head and neck, liver or kidney cancer. CDR3 DNA: TGTGCCAGCAGCGCGGGGACAGGGAGATCACCCCTCCACTTT. The encoded protein is CASSAGTGRSPLHF.